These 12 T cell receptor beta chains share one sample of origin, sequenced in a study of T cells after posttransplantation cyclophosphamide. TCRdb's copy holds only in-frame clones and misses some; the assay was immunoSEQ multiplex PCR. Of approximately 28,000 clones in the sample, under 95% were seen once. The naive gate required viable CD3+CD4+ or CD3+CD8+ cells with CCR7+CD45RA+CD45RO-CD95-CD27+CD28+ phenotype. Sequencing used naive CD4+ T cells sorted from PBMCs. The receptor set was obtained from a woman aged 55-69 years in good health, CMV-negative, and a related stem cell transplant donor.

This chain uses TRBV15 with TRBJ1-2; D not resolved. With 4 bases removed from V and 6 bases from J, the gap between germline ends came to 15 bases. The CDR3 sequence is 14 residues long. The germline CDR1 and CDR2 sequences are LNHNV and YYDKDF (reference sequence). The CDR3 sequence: CATSMSRGLDGYTF. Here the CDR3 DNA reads TGTGCCACCAGCATGAGTAGAGGGCTAGATGGCTACACCTTC.

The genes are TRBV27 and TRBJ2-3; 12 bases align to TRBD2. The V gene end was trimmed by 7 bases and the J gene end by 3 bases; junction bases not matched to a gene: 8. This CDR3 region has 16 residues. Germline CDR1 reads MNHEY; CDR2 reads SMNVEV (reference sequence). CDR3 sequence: CASTPLTSGRTDTQYF. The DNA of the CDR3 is TGTGCCAGCACCCCTCTGACTAGCGGGAGAACAGATACGCAGTATTTT.

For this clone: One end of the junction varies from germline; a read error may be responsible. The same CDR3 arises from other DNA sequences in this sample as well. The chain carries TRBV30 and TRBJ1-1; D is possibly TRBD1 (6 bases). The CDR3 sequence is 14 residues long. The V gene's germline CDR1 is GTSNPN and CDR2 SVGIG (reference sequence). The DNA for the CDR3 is TGTGCCTGGAGTGTAGGGGGGGAATACACTGAAGCCTTCTTT. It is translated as CAWSVGGEYTEAFF.

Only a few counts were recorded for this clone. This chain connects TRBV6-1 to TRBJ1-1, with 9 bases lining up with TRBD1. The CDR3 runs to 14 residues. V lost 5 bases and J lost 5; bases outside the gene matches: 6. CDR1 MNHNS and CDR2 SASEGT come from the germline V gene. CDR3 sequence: CASSPRDRVTEAFF. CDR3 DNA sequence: TGTGCCAGCAGTCCCCGGGACAGGGTTACTGAAGCTTTCTTT.

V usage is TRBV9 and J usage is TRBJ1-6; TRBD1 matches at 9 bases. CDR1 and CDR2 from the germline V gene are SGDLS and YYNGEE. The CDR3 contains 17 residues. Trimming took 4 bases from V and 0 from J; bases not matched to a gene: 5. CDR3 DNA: TGTGCCAGCAGCTCAGGACAGGGGAGCTCCTATAATTCACCCCTCCACTTT. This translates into CASSSGQGSSYNSPLHF.

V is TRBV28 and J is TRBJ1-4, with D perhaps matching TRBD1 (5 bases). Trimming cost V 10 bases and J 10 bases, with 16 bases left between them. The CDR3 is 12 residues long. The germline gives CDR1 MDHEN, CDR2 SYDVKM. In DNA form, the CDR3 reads TGTGCCATAAATGAGAGGAGGGGAAAACTGTTTTTT. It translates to CAINERRGKLFF.

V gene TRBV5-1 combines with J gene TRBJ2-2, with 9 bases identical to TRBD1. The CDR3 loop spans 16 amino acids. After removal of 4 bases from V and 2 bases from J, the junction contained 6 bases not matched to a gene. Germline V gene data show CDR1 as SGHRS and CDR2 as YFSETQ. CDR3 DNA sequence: TGCGCCAGCAGCCCACAGGGGGCTTCTAACACCGGGGAGCTGTTTTTT. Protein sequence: CASSPQGASNTGELFF.

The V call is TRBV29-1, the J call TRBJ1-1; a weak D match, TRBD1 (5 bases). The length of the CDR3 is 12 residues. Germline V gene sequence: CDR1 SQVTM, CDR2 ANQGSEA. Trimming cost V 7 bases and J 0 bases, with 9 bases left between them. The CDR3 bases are TGCAGCGGACGACAGTTGAACACTGAAGCTTTCTTT. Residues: CSGRQLNTEAFF.

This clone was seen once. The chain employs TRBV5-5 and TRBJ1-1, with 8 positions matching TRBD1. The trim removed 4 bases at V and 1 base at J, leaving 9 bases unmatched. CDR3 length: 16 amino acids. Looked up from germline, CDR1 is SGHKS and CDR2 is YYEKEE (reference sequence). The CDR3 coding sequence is TGTGCCAGCAGCGCAAGCAGGGGGCAAGGGAACACTGAAGCTTTCTTT. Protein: CASSASRGQGNTEAFF.

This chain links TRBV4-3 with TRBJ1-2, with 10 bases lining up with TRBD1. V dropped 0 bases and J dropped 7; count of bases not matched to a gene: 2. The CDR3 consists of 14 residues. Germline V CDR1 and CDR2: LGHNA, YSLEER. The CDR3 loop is CASSQETGGVGYTF. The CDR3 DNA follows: TGCGCCAGCAGCCAAGAGACAGGGGGCGTTGGCTACACCTTC.

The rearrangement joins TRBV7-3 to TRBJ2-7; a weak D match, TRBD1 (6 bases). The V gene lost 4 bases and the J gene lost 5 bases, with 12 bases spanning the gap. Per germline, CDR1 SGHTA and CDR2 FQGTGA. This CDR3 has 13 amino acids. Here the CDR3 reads CASSSFTGNEQYF. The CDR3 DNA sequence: TGTGCCAGCAGCTCGTTTACAGGGAACGAGCAGTACTTC.

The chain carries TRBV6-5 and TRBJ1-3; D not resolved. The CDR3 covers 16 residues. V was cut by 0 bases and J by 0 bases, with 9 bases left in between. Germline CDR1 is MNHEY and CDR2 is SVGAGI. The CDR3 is CASSYSGLFSGNTIYF. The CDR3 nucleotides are TGTGCCAGCAGTTACTCTGGGCTCTTCTCTGGAAACACCATATATTTT.